One T cell receptor beta chain is described in this entry. Its antigen remains unidentified. This CDR3 region has 14 residues. Between the trimmed V and J ends, which lost 1 base and 3 bases, there was a span of 10 bases. CDR1 is LNHDA, CDR2 SQIVND, per germline (reference sequence). This entry belongs to a study of identifying expanded T cells in peripheral blood. Study results and caveats: Clone count variance between approximately two-week samples rose with total template count.

Assay: immunoSEQ multiplex PCR; the TCRdb copy retains only in-frame clones and omits some. This table has 81,000 or so clones, about four fifths appearing once. The sequence came from a person aged 18 to 70 in good health. Sequencing used blood. The chain combines TRBV19 with TRBJ2-7, with D perhaps matching TRBD2 (5 bases). The CDR3 loop is CASSIGEGIYEQYF. CDR3 coding DNA: TGTGCCAGTAGTATAGGAGAGGGTATCTACGAGCAGTACTTC.